Below are 6 T cell receptor beta chains sequenced from a single sample in a study of siplizumab effects on memory and regulatory T cells. The table came from immunoSEQ multiplex PCR; TCRdb's copy has only in-frame clones and leaves some out. The sample carries 100,000 to 110,000 clones, about 91% recorded once. Material for sequencing was CD4+ T cells sorted from blood. Receptor source: a human donor in good health.

This clone was counted between two and nine times. The chain is built from TRBV18 and TRBJ2-4; D might be TRBD1 (5 bases). The CDR3 sequence is 15 residues long. Deletions cut 3 bases from V and 3 bases from J, with 12 bases between. CDR1 is KGHSH and CDR2 is LQKENI in the germline V gene. In nucleotides, the CDR3 is TGTGCCAGCTCACCCCAGGGTTCGGGCAAAAACATTCAGTACTTC. This encodes CASSPQGSGKNIQYF.

V is TRBV6-5 and J is TRBJ1-2; TRBD1 might be the D (5 bases). Trimming cost V 4 bases and J 7 bases, with 16 bases left between them. Germline V gene lookup returns CDR1 MNHEY and CDR2 SVGAGI. This CDR3 has 14 amino acids. Here the CDR3 DNA reads TGTGCCAGCAGTTCAGTTCGGTGGGGGTTTGGCTACACCTTC. Encoded protein: CASSSVRWGFGYTF.

This clone was observed a single time. The chain recombines TRBV7-8 with TRBJ2-7; 7 bases are a match to TRBD1. CDR1 SGHVS and CDR2 FQNEAQ come from the germline V gene. CDR3 length equals 14 residues. Trimming cost V 6 bases and J 0 bases; bases outside gene matches: 5. CDR3 amino acids: CASRPGQNSYEQYF. In nucleotides, the CDR3 is TGTGCCAGCAGACCGGGACAGAACTCCTACGAGCAGTACTTC.

The rearrangement links TRBV29-1 to TRBJ2-1; 10 bases are shared with TRBD2. J lost 0 bases, V lost 8 bases, and 13 bases had no gene match. The CDR3 loop spans 17 amino acids. The germline V gene has CDR1 SQVTM and CDR2 ANQGSEA. The CDR3 sequence: CSPKLAGLINSYNEQFF. In DNA, the CDR3 is TGCAGCCCCAAACTAGCGGGGCTGATAAACTCCTACAATGAGCAGTTCTTC.

The rearrangement uses TRBV7-2 and TRBJ1-1, with 8 bases matching TRBD1. The germline gives CDR1 SGHTA, CDR2 FQGNSA. Trimming at V came to 5 bases and at J to 5 bases, leaving 4 bases not matched to a gene. The length of the CDR3 is 13 residues. Written as DNA, the CDR3 is TGTGCCAGCAGCGCACAGGGGGGGACTGAAGCTTTCTTT. This encodes CASSAQGGTEAFF.

The V call is TRBV7-6, the J call TRBJ2-6; D call uncertain. The CDR3 runs 16 residues. Germline loops: CDR1 SGHVS, CDR2 FNYEAQ. Trimming pared 5 bases from V and 0 bases from J, leaving 11 bases between. The CDR3 DNA reads TGTGCCAGCAGCCCGTACGGCTACTCTGGGGCCAACGTCCTGACTTTC. This sequence encodes CASSPYGYSGANVLTF.